The TCR beta chain described here comes from a study of lymphopenia after photon versus proton radiotherapy. Overall study findings and caveats: Proton therapy kept repertoires fairly stable, unlike photons, which gained effector/memory cells. Survival link was tested only in deceased patients; proton benefit remains a possibility. After lymphocyte nadir, photon-treated repertoires showed oligoclonal expansion, especially CD8+ Temra. Larger post-nadir TCR diversity loss correlated inversely with survival in deceased patients.

Sequencing used immunoSEQ multiplex PCR; TCRdb keeps in-frame clones, though not all of them. The sample holds about 16,000 clones; around 84% are singletons and the top ten take 11%. A word on this clone: Its target is not known.

The CDR3 has 15 residues. CDR1 MNHNS and CDR2 SASEGT come from the germline V gene. V gave up 4 bases and J gave up 0 bases, with 12 bases separating them. This receptor was identified in a man aged 70 or older with pancreatic cancer. V usage is TRBV6-1 and J usage is TRBJ1-2; D perhaps matches TRBD1 (6 bases). The sequencing here drew on peripheral blood, taken from a patient treated with proton-based radiotherapy. The CDR3 region has the DNA TGTGCCAGCAGTGTCACAGGGATAGCTAACTATGGCTACACCTTC. Translated, it gives CASSVTGIANYGYTF.